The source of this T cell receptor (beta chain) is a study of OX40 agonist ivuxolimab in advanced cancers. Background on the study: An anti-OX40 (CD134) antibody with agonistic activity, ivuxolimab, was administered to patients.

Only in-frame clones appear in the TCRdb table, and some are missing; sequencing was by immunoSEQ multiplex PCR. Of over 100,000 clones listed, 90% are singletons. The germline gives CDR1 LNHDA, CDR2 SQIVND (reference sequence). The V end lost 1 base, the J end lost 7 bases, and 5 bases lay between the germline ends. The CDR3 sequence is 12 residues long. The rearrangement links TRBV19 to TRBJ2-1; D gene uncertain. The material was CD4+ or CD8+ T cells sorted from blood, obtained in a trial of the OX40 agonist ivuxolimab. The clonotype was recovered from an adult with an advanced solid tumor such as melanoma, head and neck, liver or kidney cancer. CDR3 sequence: CASSIAANEQFF. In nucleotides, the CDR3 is TGTGCCAGTAGTATAGCTGCTAATGAGCAGTTCTTC.